The text below deals with one TCR beta chain. In this sample, this clone turned up a few times. The target of this receptor is not known. No base qualities exist here, and no much larger clone lies one base off it. This entry comes from a study of T cell responses to AZD1222 COVID-19 vaccine (dated by TCRdb to the early 2020s). A note on the overall study: A total of under 250 trial participants underwent TCR sequencing, of whom roughly 210 had received two doses of AZD1222 and roughly 26 had received two doses of the MenACWY control vaccine. Trial participants were enrolled by age into 18-55, 56-69 and 70-plus year subgroups, with roughly 160, 29 and 62 TCR-sequenced participants respectively. Overall study results and their limits: The 56-69-year group was small, and its depth increase did not reach significance, likely because of low power. No day 14 peak-response samples were available, so repertoires were characterized only after the peak T cell response. CD4 TCRs associated with the vaccine covered the entire spike protein, and the dominant responses were in regions 160-218 and 743-854. A significant rise in spike-specific TCR breadth and depth was observed after two AZD1222 doses relative to day 0 and relative to MenACWY recipients. Participants were mostly white British and included more females than males, and it was suggested by the authors that clonal diversity may have been underestimated. Nearly half of unique spike-specific TCRs reportedly recognized epitopes outside regions mutated in the B.1.351 and B.1.1.7 variants. Conclusions about previously exposed vaccinees are limited, since just 6 or 7 AZD1222 recipients were seropositive for SARS-CoV-2 at baseline.

The cysteine opens and the phenylalanine closes a CDR3 of 14 amino acids. The kept DNA is CDR3 alone, 42 bases in frame from the first base. Trimming at the junction amounts to 1 base on V and 2 bases on J, and the germline ends lie 6 bases apart. The germline V gene encodes CDR1 LGHDT and CDR2 YNNKEL (reference sequence). The CDR3 regions of human TCRbeta chains were analyzed by immunosequencing. Regarding the original processing steps: Repertoire TCRs were matched against a reference library of SARS-CoV-2-specific TCRs generated with the MIRA antigen-specificity platform. Breadth was defined as the fraction of unique TCRs that were SARS-CoV-2-associated. Depth was defined as the fraction of total T cells that were SARS-CoV-2-associated. Using the MIRA data, each spike-specific TCR was assigned both to the spike region to which the TCR was reactive and to a CD4 or CD8 class. Log10-transformed breadth and depth values were compared by one-way ANOVA with Sidak's multiple comparisons tests. Here the immuneACCESS table is served through TCRdb, limited to in-frame sequences with V and J called. Missing clones are a known gap in these copies; in checked studies unresolved V genes cover under half, and the rest lacks a known reason. V and J calls and clone size are those listed in that table; D and trimming were worked out from the DNA. This sample is represented by tens of thousands of clones; 85% to 90% of them were singletons. 7.5% to 10% of the sample goes to the ten largest clones.

The time point tag for this specimen amounts to: about 28 days (+/-7) after the second vaccine dose. Because spike-specific TCR depth and breadth did not differ between the two schedules, AZD1222 recipients who got a second dose at roughly 4 weeks were pooled with those who got a second dose at roughly 12 weeks. The vaccinee samples were drawn from two UK trials, COV001 and COV002, one of which was a single-blind randomized controlled phase 2/3 trial testing AZD1222 (ChAdOx1 nCoV-19) in healthy adults. Trial participant PBMC samples were collected at day 0 and day 28 after the second dose for TCRbeta chain sequencing.

This clonotype was sampled from an adult who received the AZD1222 COVID-19 vaccine. The chain is encoded by TRBV3-1 (or the pseudogene TRBV3-2) joined to TRBJ1-3; perhaps TRBD1 is the D gene, with 5 bases matching. The specimen was peripheral blood, collected 28 days after the second AZD1222 dose. The nucleotide sequence is TGTGCCAGCAGCCAAGCGGGGGCTGGAAACACCATATATTTT. This yields the protein CASSQAGAGNTIYF.